This T cell receptor beta chain was documented in a study of T cells after yellow fever vaccination. About the research overall: Preparation of the low-cell-number fractions used SMART-Seq v4 Ultra Low Input.

A single record per CDR3 protein comes from TCRdb applying MiXCR to the 5' RACE reads. The sample contains around 300,000 distinct CDR3 sequences, approximately 4.3% of which appear only once. Findings of the study overall: Post-booster repertoires contained most primary-vaccination clones again (roughly 95% CD4, roughly 91% CD8). Secondary responses were weaker yet peaked faster, day 5 versus 15.

Points on this clonotype: What it binds is unknown.

Here the sequenced sample was PBMCs, taken 15 days after the yellow fever booster vaccination. The sequence derives from a man aged 18-30 years who received the YFV17D yellow fever vaccine.

The CDR3 region is CASSLAGGPGTDTQYF. In DNA, the CDR3 is TGTGCCAGCAGCTTAGCGGGGGGGCCAGGCACAGATACGCAGTATTTT. V usage is TRBV7-3 and J usage is TRBJ2-3, with TRBD2 identical over 9 bases. The V gene's germline CDR1 is SGHTA and CDR2 FQGTGA. The CDR3 runs to 16 residues. Germline trimming cut 2 bases from V and 1 base from J; bases unmatched to any gene: 4.